Shown below are 25 T cell receptor beta chains from a single sample sequenced in a study of OX40 agonist ivuxolimab in advanced cancers. Sequencing was performed with immunoSEQ multiplex PCR; in TCRdb, only in-frame clones are kept and a portion is missing. The sample records about 100,000 clones, about 89% being singletons. The sample in question was CD4+ or CD8+ T cells sorted from blood, obtained in a trial of the OX40 agonist ivuxolimab. The receptor set was obtained from an adult with an advanced solid tumor such as melanoma, head and neck, liver or kidney cancer.

The CDR3 DNA sequence: TGTGCCTACAAAATCGGGGGGAATTCACCCCTCCACTTT. Encoded protein: CAYKIGGNSPLHF. The V gene is TRBV30, the J gene TRBJ1-6; possibly TRBD1 for D (5 bases). Germline lookup yields CDR1 GTSNPN and CDR2 SVGIG (reference sequence). This CDR3 region has 13 residues. Trimming removed 7 bases from V and 7 bases from J, with 14 bases in between. Full variable domain (missing parts from reference TRBV30 and TRBJ1-6): SQTIHQWPATLVQPVGSPLSLECTVEGTSNPNLYWYRQAAGRGLQLLFYSVGIGQISSEVPQNLSASRPQDRQFILSSKKLLLSDSGFYLCAYKIGGNSPLHFGNGTRLTVT.

The J gene is TRBJ2-1, the V gene TRBV19, with TRBD2 matching over 13 bases. With V trimmed by 6 bases and J by 5 bases, 4 bases remained unmatched. The length of the CDR3 is 15 residues. Germline CDR1 and CDR2: LNHDA and SQIVND (reference sequence). The CDR3 is CASRLTSGGNNEQFF. CDR3 sequence (DNA): TGTGCCAGTAGATTGACTAGCGGGGGGAACAATGAGCAGTTCTTC. Together with reference TRBV19 and TRBJ2-1, the CDR3 gives the full variable domain: DGGITQSPKYLFRKEGQNVTLSCEQNLNHDAMYWYRQDPGQGLRLIYYSQIVNDFQKGDIAEGYSVSREKKESFPLTVTSAQKNPTAFYLCASRLTSGGNNEQFFGPGTRLTVL.

J is TRBJ1-2 and V is TRBV6-1; no firm D call. The CDR3 is made up of 12 amino acids. V lost 2 bases to trimming and J lost 3 bases, with 4 bases between them. Germline-derived CDR1 and CDR2 are MNHNS and SASEGT. The CDR3 is CASSELDYGYTF. The CDR3 DNA sequence: TGTGCCAGCAGTGAACTAGACTATGGCTACACCTTC.

The chain uses TRBV7-3 and TRBJ1-6; no definite D call. The CDR3 loop spans 16 amino acids. The germline V gene has CDR1 SGHTA and CDR2 FQGTGA. The V end lost 0 bases, the J end lost 5 bases, and 11 bases lay between the germline ends. The CDR3 loop is CASSLTRTVHNSPLHF. CDR3 DNA sequence: TGTGCCAGCAGCTTAACGAGAACGGTCCATAATTCACCCCTCCACTTT.

V is TRBV27 and J is TRBJ1-6; D gene unclear. Trimming pared 3 bases from V and 7 bases from J, leaving 7 bases between. CDR1 and CDR2 (germline): MNHEY, SMNVEV (reference sequence). The CDR3 consists of 13 residues. For the CDR3, the DNA is TGTGCCAGCAGTTTTAAAGGGAATTCACCCCTCCACTTT. Translation: CASSFKGNSPLHF.

The chain has TRBV19 and TRBJ2-2, with unresolved D. The CDR3 runs to 13 residues. Trimming removed 8 bases at V and 2 bases at J, with 9 bases between. The germline CDR1 and CDR2 sequences are LNHDA and SQIVND (reference sequence). The CDR3 spells CASSSVNTGELFF. In nucleotides, the CDR3 is TGTGCCAGTTCGTCGGTAAACACCGGGGAGCTGTTTTTT.

V is TRBV18 and J is TRBJ1-2; D unclear. The CDR3 runs 14 residues. Germline values: CDR1 KGHSH, CDR2 LQKENI. The V and J ends lost 2 bases and 3 bases respectively, with 10 bases between them. DNA of the CDR3: TGTGCCAGCTCACCATTGGGAGCTGACTATGGCTACACCTTC. It yields the protein CASSPLGADYGYTF.

The CDR3 loop reads CASSSIHSGANVLTF. The CDR3 region has the DNA TGTGCCAGCAGCTCTATTCACTCTGGGGCCAACGTCCTGACTTTC. The V gene is TRBV5-4, the J gene TRBJ2-6, with D unclear. The germline V gene encodes CDR1 SGHNT and CDR2 YYREEE (reference sequence). Between the trimmed V and J ends, which lost 3 bases and 0 bases, there was a span of 7 bases. CDR3 length equals 15 residues.

The chain is built from TRBV5-1 and TRBJ2-2; the D is unclear. The CDR3 is made up of 14 amino acids. Germline-derived CDR1 and CDR2 are SGHRS and YFSETQ. Trimming cost V 1 base and J 4 bases, with 8 bases left between them. CDR3 DNA sequence: TGCGCCAGCAGCTTGAGGGTCGGCACCGGGGAGCTGTTTTTT. Translating it yields CASSLRVGTGELFF.

V is TRBV5-4 and J is TRBJ2-5; 10 positions agree with TRBD2. The CDR3 covers 15 residues. Germline V gene lookup returns CDR1 SGHNT and CDR2 YYREEE (reference sequence). The V segment lost 3 bases and the J segment 2 bases; nucleotides outside the gene matches: 4. This CDR3 reads CASSWTSGYQETQYF. The CDR3 DNA sequence: TGTGCCAGCAGCTGGACTAGCGGATATCAAGAGACCCAGTACTTC.

This chain uses TRBV7-9 with TRBJ2-1; D remains ambiguous. Germline CDR1 is SEHNR and CDR2 is FQNEAQ (reference sequence). The V and J ends lost 5 bases and 2 bases respectively, with 13 bases between them. The CDR3 sequence is 15 residues long. The CDR3 region has the DNA TGTGCCAGCAGCCCGTCCCCGTCCGCCTACAATGAGCAGTTCTTC. It yields the protein CASSPSPSAYNEQFF.

The rearrangement joins TRBV19 to TRBJ2-5; 7 bases fit TRBD1. The CDR3 is 12 amino acids. Germline lookup yields CDR1 LNHDA and CDR2 SQIVND (reference sequence). V lost 5 bases, J lost 6 bases, and 3 bases stayed unmatched. The chain's CDR3 is CASSGGQKTQYF. The CDR3 nucleotides are TGTGCCAGTAGTGGGGGACAGAAGACCCAGTACTTC.

This chain connects TRBV30 to TRBJ1-3; D remains unclear. Germline V gene sequence: CDR1 GTSNPN, CDR2 SVGIG (reference sequence). The CDR3 contains 14 residues. The V end lost 3 bases, the J end lost 0 bases, and 9 bases lay between the germline ends. For the CDR3, the DNA is TGTGCCTGGAGGTCCCGGTACTCTGGAAACACCATATATTTT. Translated: CAWRSRYSGNTIYF.

The CDR3, as DNA: TGTGCCTGGGACAGGGGTTCGGGGAATGAGCAGTTCTTC. Protein product: CAWDRGSGNEQFF. The rearrangement uses TRBV30 and TRBJ2-1; 8 bases fit TRBD1. This CDR3 comprises 13 residues. V was clipped by 5 bases and J by 7 bases; unmatched bases: 7. The V gene's germline CDR1 is GTSNPN and CDR2 SVGIG (reference sequence).

This chain links TRBV19 with TRBJ2-3; D possibly matches TRBD1 or TRBD2 (5 bases each). The CDR3 runs to 12 residues. Germline V CDR1 and CDR2: LNHDA, SQIVND (reference sequence). Trimming removed 3 bases at V and 8 bases at J, with 9 bases between. Here the CDR3 reads CASSIPGRTQYF. The CDR3 bases are TGTGCCAGTAGTATCCCGGGGCGTACGCAGTATTTT.

A few counts support this clone. This CDR3 reads CASSLGGRRQASPLHF. The CDR3 DNA reads TGCGCCAGCAGCTTGGGTGGGCGGAGGCAGGCTTCACCCCTCCACTTT. The V call is TRBV5-1, the J call TRBJ1-6; D is ambiguous. CDR1 and CDR2 from the germline V gene are SGHRS and YFSETQ. Trimming pared 0 bases from V and 9 bases from J, leaving 16 bases between. The CDR3 contains 16 residues.

V and J are TRBV11-2 and TRBJ1-1; TRBD1 is a possible D gene (5 bases). CDR3 size: 17 residues. V lost 5 bases and J 0 bases, leaving 19 bases between the germline ends. CDR1 and CDR2 from the germline V gene are SGHAT and FQNNGV. Here the CDR3 reads CASSPAVGARMNTEAFF. DNA of the CDR3: TGTGCCAGCAGCCCGGCCGTAGGGGCAAGGATGAACACTGAAGCTTTCTTT.

This clone appeared a single time. V gene TRBV6-1 combines with J gene TRBJ1-5, with D possibly matching TRBD1 (6 bases). The V gene's germline CDR1 is MNHNS and CDR2 SASEGT. Deletions cut 4 bases from V and 0 bases from J, with 13 bases between. This CDR3 contains 16 residues. CDR3 nucleotides: TGTGCCAGCAGTGGTGGGACAACCCTTAGCAATCAGCCCCAGCATTTT. Its translation: CASSGGTTLSNQPQHF.

This sequence joins TRBV15 and TRBJ1-4; D is unclear. The V end was cut by 0 bases, the J end by 8 bases, with 7 bases between. This CDR3 has 13 amino acids. CDR1 LNHNV and CDR2 YYDKDF come from the germline V gene (reference sequence). CDR3 coding DNA: TGTGCCACCAGCAGAGATCTTACCGAAAAACTGTTTTTT. Translated, it gives CATSRDLTEKLFF.

The rearrangement joins TRBV6-1 to TRBJ2-1; 7 bases match TRBD1. The CDR3 has 14 amino acids. J lost 8 bases, V lost 3 bases, and 7 bases had no gene match. Germline V gene sequence: CDR1 MNHNS, CDR2 SASEGT. The CDR3 DNA reads TGTGCCAGCAGTGAGGCTACAGGGGCCCATGAGCAGTTCTTC. The encoded protein is CASSEATGAHEQFF.

J is TRBJ2-7 and V is TRBV10-3; 8 bases are a match to TRBD1. Germline trimming cut 6 bases from V and 3 bases from J; bases unmatched to any gene: 7. CDR3 length equals 14 residues. CDR1 is ENHRY and CDR2 is SYGVKD in the germline V gene. In DNA form, the CDR3 reads TGTGCCATCAGGACAGGGGCCTCGGACTACGAGCAGTACTTC. This encodes CAIRTGASDYEQYF.

CDR3 sequence (DNA): TGTGCCAGCAGTGAAACAGGGTTCGGTCCGCCGATCTACGAGCAGTACTTC. This encodes CASSETGFGPPIYEQYF. The chain combines TRBV6-1 with TRBJ2-7, with D perhaps matching TRBD1 (6 bases). The length of the CDR3 is 17 residues. Germline V CDR1 and CDR2: MNHNS, SASEGT. The V end lost 2 bases, the J end lost 3 bases, and 20 bases lay between the germline ends.

This chain links TRBV28 with TRBJ2-3; D is perhaps TRBD2 (5 bases). Germline-derived CDR1 and CDR2 are MDHEN and SYDVKM. V was pared by 3 bases and J by 5 bases, with 9 bases between. The CDR3 is 13 amino acids. CDR3 residues: CASSFGGLDTQYF. The CDR3 bases are TGTGCCAGCAGTTTTGGAGGACTAGATACGCAGTATTTT.

The genes are TRBV2 and TRBJ2-1, with 11 bases matching TRBD2. Germline values: CDR1 SNHLY, CDR2 FYNNEI. Losses at the gene ends were 2 bases for V and 7 bases for J; bases not matched to a gene: 10. The CDR3 has 17 residues. The DNA of the CDR3 is TGTGCCAGCAGTGAACCCATAGCGGGAGGGCAGCGAAATGAGCAGTTCTTC. This codes for CASSEPIAGGQRNEQFF. Filled out from reference TRBV2 and TRBJ2-1, the complete variable domain reads EPEVTQTPSHQVTQMGQEVILRCVPISNHLYFYWYRQILGQKVEFLVSFYNNEISEKSEIFDDQFSVERPDGSNFTLKIRSTKLEDSAMYFCASSEPIAGGQRNEQFFGPGTRLTVL.

The chain employs TRBV28 and TRBJ2-7; 7 nucleotides agree with TRBD1. There are 11 residues in the CDR3. Germline lookup yields CDR1 MDHEN and CDR2 SYDVKM. Trimming took 1 base from V and 10 from J; bases not matched to a gene: 1. CDR3 bases: TGTGCCAGCAGTTTATACAGGGGTCAGTACTTC. Amino acid sequence: CASSLYRGQYF.